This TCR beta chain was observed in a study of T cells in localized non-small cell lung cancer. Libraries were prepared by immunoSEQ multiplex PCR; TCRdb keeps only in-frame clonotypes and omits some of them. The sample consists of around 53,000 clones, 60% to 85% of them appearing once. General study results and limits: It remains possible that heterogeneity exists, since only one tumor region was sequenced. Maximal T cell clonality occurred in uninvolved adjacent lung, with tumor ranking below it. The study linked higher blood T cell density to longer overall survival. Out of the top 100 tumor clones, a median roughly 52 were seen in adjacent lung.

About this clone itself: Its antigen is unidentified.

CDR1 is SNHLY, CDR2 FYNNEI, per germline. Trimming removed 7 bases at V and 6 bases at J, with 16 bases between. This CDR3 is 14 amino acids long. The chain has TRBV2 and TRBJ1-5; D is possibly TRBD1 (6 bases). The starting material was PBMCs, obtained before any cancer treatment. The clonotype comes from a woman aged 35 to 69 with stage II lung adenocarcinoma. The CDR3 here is CASTGGQASQPQHF. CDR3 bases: TGTGCCAGCACGGGGGGGCAGGCTAGTCAGCCCCAGCATTTT. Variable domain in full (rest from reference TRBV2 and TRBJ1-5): EPEVTQTPSHQVTQMGQEVILRCVPISNHLYFYWYRQILGQKVEFLVSFYNNEISEKSEIFDDQFSVERPDGSNFTLKIRSTKLEDSAMYFCASTGGQASQPQHFGDGTRLSIL.